This TCR beta chain was identified during a study of cytomegalovirus exposure and HLA in healthy donors (dated by TCRdb to about 2017). Concerning the study at large: An earlier analysis of roughly 500 of the donors reported 250 to 350 Gb of sequence data and roughly 110 million unique TCR beta sequences from some 180 million T cells. Every discovery cohort repertoire had been produced on one sequencing platform. The study aimed to test whether cataloging public T cell receptors could reveal signatures of past pathogen exposure. The T cell repertoires of some 670 subjects were profiled by immunosequencing and related to cytomegalovirus serostatus. Donor age, sex, ethnicity and CMV serostatus were compiled together with the repertoire data. An early release covering 500 to 750 HLA-typed donors comprised about 300 gigabases of sequencing data and about 90 million unique TCR sequences. HLA typing included class I and class II loci at four-digit resolution. Rather than using new phenotypic data, the later analysis identified candidate immune exposures from TCR beta sequences and from how often those sequences occurred across donors. To study patterns of TCR occurrence, a later analysis re-analyzed previously published TCR beta repertoires from several hundred donors and added high-resolution HLA genotyping. To predict cytomegalovirus infection status, the study brought together high-throughput TCR immunosequencing, statistical association of individual TCRs with disease status, and machine learning. Among roughly 400 genotyped donors of the cohort, an average of around 240,000 unique TCR beta nucleotide sequences were sequenced per donor, around 18% of them non-productive. Typing coverage varied by locus: 629-630 donors for A, B, C, DRB1 and DQB1; around 560 for DQA1; over 600 for DPA1; under 490 for DPB1. Genome-wide SNP genotypes for about three fifths of the roughly 670 donors were used in a later genetic analysis, which treated that subset as a discovery cohort. The genetic ancestry cluster associated with self-reported Caucasian donors included over 80% of the approximately 430 genotyped donors. Because of strong linkage in the cohort, roughly five DR-DQ haplotypes were treated as single units for association and clustering. An earlier analysis of 587 of the donors used high-throughput TCR beta sequencing to judge whether each TCR beta V gene segment behaved as functional or pseudogenic. A separate validation cohort of about 110 different subjects was used in addition to the 666-subject first cohort. General study outcomes and caveats: Immune exposure information for the cohort was limited to CMV serostatus. V-gene and J-gene trimming of TCR beta chains was associated with a missense DCLRE1C variant in a later genetic analysis, and the association was replicated in an independent cohort. Most TCR sequences were observed very rarely across donors, whereas some public TCRs were present in many individuals. Assigning TCR associations to individual alleles was difficult when HLA alleles, especially DR and DQ, strongly co-occurred. A later analysis reported that several top co-occurrence clusters appeared linked to parvovirus B19, influenza, CMV and Epstein-Barr virus. In this cohort, only TCR beta chains were sequenced, and detectable features were limited by the absence of alpha or paired-chain data. In the study, approximately 150 TCR beta chains were listed as associated with cytomegalovirus. The authors suggested that the approach could potentially be generalized to other disease states and immunological phenotypes. Because HLA typing was unavailable for some donors at each locus, only the typed subset was used in association tests. In a later analysis, HLA-associated TCR beta chains showed more clonal expansion and lower generation probabilities than non-associated chains that were equally common. A few of the identified cytomegalovirus-associated TCR beta chains were confirmed in vitro to be specific for cytomegalovirus antigens. The earlier analysis of 587 of the donors excluded some 15 rarely observed V segments, including chromosome 9 orphons, because counts were too low. Compared with the 666-donor mean, donors in an Asian-associated ancestry cluster had fewer N-insertions in productive TCRs, according to a later genetic analysis. A further reported finding was that TCR beta sequences accurately predicted the HLA-A and HLA-B alleles for most subjects in the first cohort. Broadly in line with IMGT annotations, most TCR beta V segments showed up in productive rearrangements about 87% or about 30% of the time in an earlier analysis of 587 of the donors. A later analysis found that most CMV-associated TCR beta chains appeared HLA-restricted, with HLA associations seemingly driven largely by CMV exposure. Cytomegalovirus status was reported to be diagnosed by the classifier with high specificity and sensitivity in both the original and validation cohorts. The presence/absence analyses assumed that sequencing depth was roughly uniform across donors, and that assumption may not be true. A cluster of highly shared sequence variants was judged likely to be a technical artifact of the sequencing pipeline. Correlated functional status among segregating V segments might reflect linkage disequilibrium, but an unknown experimental factor could not be ruled out. According to a later analysis, TCR association rates differed among HLA loci, with DRB1 alleles showing the most associated TCRs and HLA-C alleles showing the fewest. A later analysis associated 15,000 or so TCR beta sequences with specific HLA alleles at a false discovery rate of 0.05. The 87-base-pair reads could not distinguish some IMGT-functional V segments, including TRBV6-2 and TRBV6-3, so those segments were excluded.

Library construction relied on the immunoSEQ multiplex PCR assay. The multiplex PCR relied on a mix of 60 forward primers for TCR Vbeta segments and 13 reverse primers for TCR Jbeta segments. A multiplex PCR assay on genomic DNA amplified the CDR3 region of rearranged TCR beta genes. The Illumina HiSeq System was used to sequence the amplified TCR beta libraries as 87-base-pair reads. The authors' pipeline ran thus. A later analysis tallied around 80 million unique TCR beta chains across the 700 or so repertoires, and about 12 million of those chains were shared by two or more donors. Raw reads were error-corrected and collapsed into unique sequences by a nearest-neighbor algorithm in which closely related sequences were merged to remove PCR and sequencing errors. CDR3 sequences were aligned to IMGT reference sequences to assign V, D and J gene segments. For a sequence to be retained, a match of at least six nucleotides was required to both a V gene segment and a J gene segment. A rearrangement was called productive if the CDR3 had no stop codons and remained in frame with V and J, and every other rearrangement was called non-productive. CDR3 was defined by IMGT convention, running from the second conserved V-encoded cysteine to the conserved J-encoded phenylalanine. The earlier analysis of about 500 of the donors excluded sequences that lacked an unambiguous match to a single V gene segment. In an earlier analysis of 587 of the donors, V segments were called functional above 56.7% productive rearrangements and were called segregating when the between-donor standard deviation exceeded 5%. A statistical classification framework was built for diagnosing cytomegalovirus status from the catalog of TCR beta chain sequences. A later analysis assigned V and J genes by comparing TCR nucleotide sequences with IMGT/GENE-DB human TR gene sequences. In a later analysis, CDR3 sequences and most-parsimonious VDJ recombination scenarios were assigned using the TCRdist pipeline. In a later analysis, each TCR beta chain was defined by its CDR3 amino acid sequence together with its V-gene family, and reads without a unique V-gene family were excluded. As a way to deal with suspected cross-contamination and a sequencing artifact, a later analysis dropped 450 to 600 nucleotide sequences that were highly shared and had low generation probability. A later analysis calculated a clonal expansion index for each public chain from normalized within-repertoire ranks of inferred template counts. Generation probabilities in a later analysis came from a VDJ recombination model fitted to out-of-frame rearrangements, and those results were checked against IGoR. A later analysis scored TCR-TCR, TCR-HLA and TCR-CMV co-occurrence with hypergeometric tests, applying a repertoire-size bias correction to TCR pairs. False discovery rates were estimated in a later analysis by permuting HLA or CMV assignments 20 times. A later analysis grouped co-occurring TCRs with DBSCAN, adding TCRdist sequence similarity when clustering within HLA-allele-positive subsets. Repertoires with fewer than 30,000 or more than 120,000 public chains, plus five repertoires with anomalous nucleotide sharing, were excluded from co-occurrence clustering. TCRdb stores this immuneACCESS table with in-frame sequences only. Part of the clones is absent; in the studies checked, under half of the shortfall reflects unresolved V genes, and no reason is known for the rest. That table furnishes V, J and clone size, whereas the DNA furnished D and trimming. Across this sample there are approximately 140,000 clones, with roughly four fifths seen only once. The ten largest clones represent roughly 4.9% of the sample.

V trim: 5 bases; J trim: 2 bases; unmatched bases: 8. The germline V gene (reference sequence) sets CDR1 to PRHDT and CDR2 to FYEKMQ. Inclusive of the bounding cysteine and phenylalanine, the CDR3 is 16 residues long. Only the CDR3 DNA stays, 48 bases, in frame from base 1. The cohort consisted of hundreds of healthy bone marrow donors. Cohort members were all nominally healthy when sampled, although unrecorded immune exposures were likely present. The donor was CMV seronegative and belonged to the group of several hundred seronegative cohort members. Each donor provided a peripheral blood sample, and peripheral blood mononuclear cells were used for TCR beta sequencing. Genomic DNA extraction from the blood cell samples was performed with the Qiagen DNeasy Blood Extraction Kit. Turning to this clone: Its antigen target is currently unknown. No much larger clone exists at a distance of one base, and base qualities are not known.

The TCR sequence derives from a woman between 45 and 65 years old in good health and CMV-seronegative. The chain joins TRBV13 to TRBJ2-7; TRBD1 fits 11 bases in the junction. Sequencing was performed on PBMCs. At the DNA level, the sequence is TGTGCCAGCAGCGCGCCTAGGACAGGGGGCACCTACGAGCAGTACTTC. Its translation reads: CASSAPRTGGTYEQYF.